Listed here is a single T cell receptor beta chain. Its antigen is unidentified. The data derive from a study of early T cells in non-severe SARS-CoV-2 infection. Study-wide background: Sequencing was performed on bulk RNA from unsorted whole blood, leaving chains unpaired.

As part of library construction, unique molecular identifiers were attached to individual cDNA molecules. TCRdb processed the 5' RACE reads anew with MiXCR; each CDR3 protein has one entry. The sample lists 85,000 to 100,000 distinct CDR3 sequences; about 15% were seen once. Points from the study as a whole: Anti-spike CD8 specificities were favored by VDJdb matching, whose results missed private and CD4 specificities.

The TCR sequence derives from an adult who was a healthcare worker with PCR-confirmed SARS-CoV-2 infection or an uninfected control (not recorded which). Sequencing was performed on whole blood, taken at baseline.

The CDR3 coding sequence is TGTGCCAGCAGCACGGGTGTTGAGCAGTTCTTC. It codes for CASSTGVEQFF. The chain links TRBV5-4 to TRBJ2-1, with D unclear. The CDR3 extends over 11 amino acids. From germline, CDR1 is SGHNT and CDR2 YYREEE (reference sequence). Trimming removed 4 bases at V and 9 bases at J, with 8 bases between.